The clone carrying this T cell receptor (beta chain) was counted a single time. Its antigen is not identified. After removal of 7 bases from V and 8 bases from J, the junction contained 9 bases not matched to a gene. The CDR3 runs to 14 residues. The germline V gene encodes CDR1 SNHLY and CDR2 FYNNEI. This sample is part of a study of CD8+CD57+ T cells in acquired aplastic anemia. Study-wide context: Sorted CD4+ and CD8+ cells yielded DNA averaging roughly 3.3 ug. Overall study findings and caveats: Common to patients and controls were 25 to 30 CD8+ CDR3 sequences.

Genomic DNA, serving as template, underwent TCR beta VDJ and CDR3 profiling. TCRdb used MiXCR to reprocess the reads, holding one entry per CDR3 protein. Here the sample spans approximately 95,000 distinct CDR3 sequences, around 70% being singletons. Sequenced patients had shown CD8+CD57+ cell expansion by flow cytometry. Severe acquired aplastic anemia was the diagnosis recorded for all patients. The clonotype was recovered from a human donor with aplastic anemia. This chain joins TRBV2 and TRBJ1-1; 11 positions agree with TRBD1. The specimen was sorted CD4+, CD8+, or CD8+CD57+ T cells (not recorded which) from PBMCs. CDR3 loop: CASTGTGGRWEAFF. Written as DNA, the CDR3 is TGTGCCAGCACTGGGACAGGGGGAAGGTGGGAAGCTTTCTTT.